This T cell receptor (beta chain) appears in the sequencing data of a study of blood T cell repertoires in COVID-19. Study information: Nucleic acid was either cDNA or gDNA, and it came from T cells, B-cell-depleted T cells, or PBMCs.

Original analysis: Amplifying reference gene primers gave estimates of nucleated cell counts. Profiled with immunoSEQ multiplex PCR; TCRdb holds only in-frame clones, not every one. The V and J calls and clone size are taken from that table; D and trimming were inferred from the DNA. The sample shows a few hundred thousand clones, about nine tenths of them seen only once. V gave up 8 bases and J gave up 3 bases; unmatched junction bases: 4. Germline CDR1 SGDLS, CDR2 YYNGEE. The CDR3 loop spans 13 amino acids. This clone has a single count. The rearrangement links TRBV9 to TRBJ2-3; the match to TRBD1 covers 9 bases. This clonotype was sampled from a man aged 25-45 years who had recovered from COVID-19. What was sequenced was peripheral blood. The CDR3 spells CASGTGRTDTQYF. The CDR3 DNA reads as TGTGCCAGTGGGACAGGGCGGACAGATACGCAGTATTTT.